This T cell receptor beta chain appears in the sequencing data of a study of CD8 T cells in Susac syndrome. Study observations and caveats: A relatively small number of individuals underwent TCR sequencing and HLA analysis.

A word on this clonotype: The antigen remains undetermined.

When the RNA was reverse transcribed, random hexamers were used with an input of 0.5 to 1 ug. TCRdb called the immunoSEQ multiplex PCR reads again in MiXCR, with one record for every CDR3 protein. This sample has more than 65,000 distinct CDR3 sequences; over 85% occur once, and the top ten carry 0.5% to 0.7%. CDR1 is DFQATT, CDR2 SNEGSKA, per germline (reference sequence). The ends were cut back, 3 bases at V and 5 bases at J, with 16 bases in the middle. CDR3 length: 14 residues. Sequences were obtained from CD8+ T cells from PBMCs. The chain couples TRBV20-1 to TRBJ2-5; the D call may be TRBD1 or TRBD2 (5 bases each). This sequence was found in a human donor with multiple sclerosis. The CDR3 region is CSARDLARDETQYF. For the CDR3, the DNA is TGCAGTGCTAGGGATCTAGCCAGGGACGAGACCCAGTACTTC.